What follows are 9 T cell receptor beta chains derived from one specimen sequenced in a study of cytomegalovirus exposure and HLA in healthy donors. PCR employed 60 Vbeta and 13 Jbeta primers. Only in-frame clones appear in the TCRdb table, and some are missing; sequencing was by immunoSEQ multiplex PCR. Seen here are about 160,000 clones, around 80% observed once, and the top ten hold 6.3%. Sequencing was carried out using PBMCs. These receptors came from a male donor in good health and CMV-seropositive.

This clone was counted a few times. The V gene is TRBV10-3, the J gene TRBJ1-1; no clear D. V lost 10 bases and J lost 1, with 10 bases in between. This CDR3 has 12 amino acids. CDR1 ENHRY and CDR2 SYGVKD come from the germline V gene. The CDR3 DNA follows: TGTGCCACCCTCGACAAGAACACTGAAGCTTTCTTT. Protein sequence: CATLDKNTEAFF.

The V gene is TRBV5-6, the J gene TRBJ2-7; TRBD2 is a possible D gene (6 bases). Trimming left V 2 bases short and J 0 bases short, with 9 bases between. The CDR3 contains 14 residues. Germline-derived CDR1 and CDR2 are SGHDT and YYEEEE. CDR3 DNA: TGTGCCAGCAGCTTCCGGGGGACCTCCTACGAGCAGTACTTC. Protein sequence: CASSFRGTSYEQYF. The full variable domain, with the rest looked up from reference TRBV5-6 and TRBJ2-7, is DAGVTQSPTHLIKTRGQQVTLRCSPKSGHDTVSWYQQALGQGPQFIFQYYEEEERQRGNFPDRFSGHQFPNYSSELNVNALLLGDSALYLCASSFRGTSYEQYFGPGTRLTVT.

The chain couples TRBV11-2 to TRBJ2-7, with a weak D call TRBD2 (5 bases). The CDR3 is 14 residues long. Germline CDR1 reads SGHAT; CDR2 reads FQNNGV. Trimming stripped 1 base from V and 7 bases from J, with 14 bases between. CDR3 nucleotides: TGTGCCAGCAGCTTAGTTAGTTCCGGGGTGGAGCAGTACTTC. Amino acids: CASSLVSSGVEQYF.

This sequence joins TRBV4-1 and TRBJ2-7; TRBD2 agrees at 7 bases. Trimming at V came to 1 base and at J to 3 bases, leaving 6 bases not matched to a gene. The CDR3 sequence is 15 residues long. CDR1 MGHRA and CDR2 YSYEKL come from the germline V gene. CDR3: CASSQGGGRGYEQYF. The CDR3 DNA sequence: TGCGCCAGCAGCCAAGGGGGCGGGAGAGGCTACGAGCAGTACTTC.

The rearrangement uses TRBV14 and TRBJ1-1, with a possible D match to TRBD1 (5 bases). CDR1 SGHDN and CDR2 FVKESK come from the germline V gene. The CDR3 loop spans 14 amino acids. V shed 7 bases and J shed 5 bases, with 17 bases lying between them. The CDR3 DNA is TGTGCCAGCAAACGGATAAGTGGGGGGACTGAAGCTTTCTTT. This encodes CASKRISGGTEAFF.

The V and J genes are TRBV28 and TRBJ1-1; the D gene is possibly TRBD1 (5 bases). The germline gives CDR1 MDHEN, CDR2 SYDVKM. Trimming cost V 2 bases and J 7 bases, with 14 bases left between them. The CDR3 contains 14 residues. CDR3 sequence: CASSLGLGGVEAFF. The CDR3 DNA follows: TGTGCCAGCAGTTTAGGTCTTGGAGGGGTTGAAGCTTTCTTT.

This sequence joins TRBV7-2 and TRBJ2-7, with 8 positions matching TRBD1. The junction had 4 bases not matched to a gene; V was cut back by 5 bases and J by 1 base. CDR1 is SGHTA, CDR2 FQGNSA, per germline. This CDR3 spans 14 amino acids. CDR3 in amino acids: CASSPRTGSYEQYF. CDR3 nucleotide sequence: TGTGCCAGCAGCCCCAGGACAGGGTCCTACGAGCAGTACTTC.

The V gene is TRBV25-1, the J gene TRBJ2-7; 7 nucleotides match TRBD1. With V trimmed by 5 bases and J by 1 base, 5 bases remained unmatched. Per germline, CDR1 MGHDK and CDR2 SYGVNS. The CDR3 consists of 14 residues. DNA of the CDR3: TGTGCCAGCAGTTCTGGGACAGCGTCCTACGAGCAGTACTTC. It encodes CASSSGTASYEQYF.

This clone has only a few counts. The chain links TRBV19 to TRBJ1-1, with unresolved D. Germline V gives CDR1 LNHDA, CDR2 SQIVND (reference sequence). This CDR3 spans 15 amino acids. V lost 1 base, J lost 0 bases, and 9 bases lay in between. CDR3 coding DNA: TGTGCCAGTAGTATAGTGGCGGAGCTGAACACTGAAGCTTTCTTT. It translates to CASSIVAELNTEAFF.